This record covers a single TCR beta chain. Its antigen remains unidentified. Per-base qualities were not stored, and no clone one base away is much larger. Via the germline V gene, CDR1 is SNHLY and CDR2 FYNNEI. The germline V and J ends show losses of 10 bases and 6 bases respectively, and no gene match explains 10 bases of the junction. From its cysteine to its phenylalanine, the CDR3 spans 14 amino acids. Solely the CDR3 DNA is kept, with 42 bases framed from the first base. The data were taken from a study of T cell responses to AZD1222 COVID-19 vaccine (dated by TCRdb to about 2021). About the study as a whole: A total of 230 or so trial participants underwent TCR sequencing, of whom 207 received two doses of AZD1222 and 26 received two doses of the MenACWY control vaccine. Enrollment into the trials was organized by age into subgroups of 18-55, 56-69 and 70-plus years, and those subgroups contained roughly 150, 30 and 60 TCR-sequenced participants, respectively.

Here is what the overall study found, with its caveats: Participants were mostly white British, with more females than males. The authors suggested clonal diversity may have been underestimated. The 56-69-year group was small, and its depth increase did not reach significance, likely because of low power. After two AZD1222 doses, spike-specific TCR breadth and depth were significantly higher than at day 0 and than in MenACWY recipients. Nearly half of unique spike-specific TCRs reportedly recognized epitopes outside regions mutated in the B.1.351 and B.1.1.7 variants. Only six or seven AZD1222 recipients were SARS-CoV-2 seropositive at baseline, limiting conclusions about previously exposed vaccinees. CD4 TCRs associated with the vaccine covered the entire spike protein, and the dominant responses were in regions 160-218 and 743-854. Because no day 14 peak-response samples were available, the repertoires could be characterized only after the peak T cell response.

Interpreted using the paper, the time point label stands for: about 28 days (+/-7) after the second vaccine dose. AZD1222 recipients whose second dose came at about 4 weeks and those whose second dose came at about 12 weeks were combined into one group, since spike-specific TCR depth and breadth did not differ between the two schedules. Vaccinee samples were obtained from the UK trials COV001 and COV002, which included a single-blind randomized controlled phase 2/3 trial of AZD1222 (ChAdOx1 nCoV-19) in healthy adults. For TCRbeta chain sequencing, PBMC samples were collected from trial participants at day 0 and at day 28 after the second dose. The CDR3 regions of human TCRbeta chains were analyzed by immunosequencing. Per the original workflow: Repertoire TCRs were matched against a reference library of SARS-CoV-2-specific TCRs generated with the MIRA antigen-specificity platform. Breadth meant the fraction of unique TCRs that were SARS-CoV-2-associated, whereas depth meant the fraction of total T cells that were SARS-CoV-2-associated. Each spike-specific TCR was assigned to its reactive spike region and to a CD4 or CD8 class using the MIRA data. Log10-transformed breadth and depth values were compared by one-way ANOVA with Sidak's multiple comparisons tests. Imported from immuneACCESS, the table was reduced by TCRdb to in-frame sequences with V and J called. These copies leave out some clones; in studies compared against another copy, an unresolved V gene accounts for under half, and the cause of the remainder is not known. The DNA gave D and trimming, while V, J and clone size come from that table. The sample includes roughly 180,000 clones, with 90% to 95% observed a single time. 1% to 1.5% of the sample is taken by the ten largest.

This TCR derives from an adult who received the AZD1222 COVID-19 vaccine. Here the chain combines TRBV2 and TRBJ2-1, and TRBD1 aligns with 9 junction nucleotides. Sequenced here: peripheral blood, sampled 28 days after the second AZD1222 dose. The nucleotides are TGTGCCACTACAGGGGGCGCGGGTAGCAATGAGCAGTTCTTC. Protein translation: CATTGGAGSNEQFF.